The 2 T cell receptor beta chains below all came from one sample that was sequenced in a study of CD8 T cells in ankylosing spondylitis. TCRdb analysed the 5' RACE reads with MiXCR anew, one entry per CDR3 protein. The table lists some 340,000 distinct CDR3 sequences, around 15% of them singletons. Specimen: blood, either unsorted or a sorted T cell fraction (not recorded which). The receptor source for this set is a male donor with ankylosing spondylitis or in good health (not recorded which).

The V and J genes are TRBV18 and TRBJ1-2, with 8 bases that match TRBD1. The J segment lost 0 bases and the V segment lost 5 bases, leaving 2 bases of the junction unmatched. In germline, CDR1 is KGHSH, CDR2 LQKENI. The CDR3 extends over 14 amino acids. CDR3 sequence: CASSGTGSNYGYTF. CDR3 DNA sequence: TGTGCCAGCTCAGGGACAGGCTCTAACTATGGCTACACCTTC.

This clonotype was seen only a few times. V is TRBV10-2 and J is TRBJ1-2; D remains unclear. The ends were cut back, 4 bases at V and 2 bases at J, with 11 bases in the middle. CDR1 WSHSY and CDR2 SAAADI come from the germline V gene. The CDR3 length is 14 residues. This CDR3 reads CASSGAERNYGYTF. The CDR3 nucleotides are TGCGCCAGCAGTGGTGCGGAAAGGAACTATGGCTACACCTTC.